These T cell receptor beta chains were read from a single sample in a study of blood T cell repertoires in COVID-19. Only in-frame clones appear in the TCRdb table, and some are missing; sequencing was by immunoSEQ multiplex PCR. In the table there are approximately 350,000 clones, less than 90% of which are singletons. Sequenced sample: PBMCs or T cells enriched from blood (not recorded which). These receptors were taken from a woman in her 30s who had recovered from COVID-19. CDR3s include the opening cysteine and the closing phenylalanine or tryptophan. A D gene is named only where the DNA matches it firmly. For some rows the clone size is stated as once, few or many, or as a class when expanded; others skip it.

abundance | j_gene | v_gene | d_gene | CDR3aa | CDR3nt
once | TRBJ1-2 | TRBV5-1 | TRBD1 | CASSDNRGLYGYTF | TGCGCCAGCAGCGACAACAGGGGGCTCTATGGCTACACCTTC
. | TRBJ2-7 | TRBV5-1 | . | CASSYLSGGSYEQYF | TGCGCCAGCAGCTACCTTAGCGGAGGGTCCTACGAGCAGTACTTC
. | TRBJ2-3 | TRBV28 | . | CASSYTDTQYF | TGTGCCAGCAGCTACACAGATACGCAGTATTTT
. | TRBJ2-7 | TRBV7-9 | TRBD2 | CASSSDRGVEQYF | TGTGCCAGCAGCTCCGACCGGGGGGTCGAGCAGTACTTC
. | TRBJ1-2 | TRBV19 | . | CASSTKTENYGYTF | TGTGCCAGTAGTACTAAGACGGAGAACTATGGCTACACCTTC
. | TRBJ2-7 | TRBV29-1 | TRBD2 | CSGTGLAYEQYF | TGCAGCGGCACGGGACTAGCTTACGAGCAGTACTTC
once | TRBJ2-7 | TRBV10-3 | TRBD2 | CAHQAAGMYEQYF | TGTGCCCATCAAGCAGCGGGAATGTACGAGCAGTACTTC
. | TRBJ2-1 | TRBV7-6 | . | CASSLAGAGYNEQFF | TGTGCCAGCAGCTTAGCAGGGGCAGGCTACAATGAGCAGTTCTTC
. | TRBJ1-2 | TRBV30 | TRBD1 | CAWITGGDYGYTF | TGTGCCTGGATAACAGGGGGAGACTATGGCTACACCTTC
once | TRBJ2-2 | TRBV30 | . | CAWRWQLSGGELFF | TGTGCCTGGAGGTGGCAGCTCTCAGGCGGGGAGCTGTTTTTT
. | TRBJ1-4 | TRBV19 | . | CASSNPNRDTGEKLFF | TGTGCCAGTAGTAACCCTAACCGGGACACTGGTGAAAAACTGTTTTTT
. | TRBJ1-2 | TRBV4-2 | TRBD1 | CASSQDSTGVTYGYTF | TGTGCCAGCAGCCAAGATTCGACAGGGGTGACCTATGGCTACACCTTC
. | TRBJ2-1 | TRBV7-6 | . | CASSLRGGVGNEQFF | TGTGCCAGCAGCTTAAGGGGCGGGGTAGGAAATGAGCAGTTCTTC
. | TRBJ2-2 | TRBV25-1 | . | CASSGLAPPPGELFF | TGTGCCAGCAGTGGGCTAGCCCCACCCCCCGGGGAGCTGTTTTTT
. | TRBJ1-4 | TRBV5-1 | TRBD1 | CASSPGQGFEKLFF | TGCGCCAGCAGCCCTGGACAGGGTTTCGAAAAACTGTTTTTT
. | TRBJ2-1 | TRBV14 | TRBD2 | CASSQSLAGGYNEQFF | TGTGCCAGCAGCCAGTCTCTAGCGGGGGGTTACAATGAGCAGTTCTTC
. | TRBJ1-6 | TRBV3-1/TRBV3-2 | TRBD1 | CASSQRPGTGIGSPLHF | TGTGCCAGCAGCCAACGTCCCGGGACAGGGATCGGTTCACCCCTCCACTTT
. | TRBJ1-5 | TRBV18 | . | CASSQQVNQPQHF | TGTGCCAGCTCTCAACAGGTAAATCAGCCCCAGCATTTT
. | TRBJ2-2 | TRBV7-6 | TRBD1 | CASSSRDRDTGELFF | TGTGCCAGCAGCTCCCGGGACAGGGACACCGGGGAGCTGTTTTTT
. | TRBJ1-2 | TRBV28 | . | CASSPRNALGLTNYGYTF | TGTGCCAGCAGTCCCCGAAACGCGCTGGGACTGACTAACTATGGCTACACCTTC
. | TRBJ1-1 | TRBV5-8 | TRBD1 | CAEGLGGNTEAFF | TGTGCCGAGGGGTTAGGGGGCAACACTGAAGCTTTCTTT
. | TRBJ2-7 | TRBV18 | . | CASSPGVALAYEQYF | TGTGCCAGCTCACCAGGAGTAGCGTTGGCCTACGAGCAGTACTTC
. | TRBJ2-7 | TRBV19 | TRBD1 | CASSKTGGSYEQYF | TGTGCCAGTAGTAAGACAGGGGGATCCTACGAGCAGTACTTC
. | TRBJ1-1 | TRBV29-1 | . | CSGRENTEAFF | TGCAGCGGCAGGGAGAACACTGAAGCTTTCTTT
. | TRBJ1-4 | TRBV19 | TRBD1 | CASSTRSGTGQEKLFF | TGTGCCAGTAGTACCCGATCCGGGACAGGGCAAGAAAAACTGTTTTTT
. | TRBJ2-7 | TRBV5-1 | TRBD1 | CASSRGTGLSSYEQYF | TGCGCCAGCAGTAGGGGGACAGGACTAAGCTCCTACGAGCAGTACTTC
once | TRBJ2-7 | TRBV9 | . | CASSGQGYEQYF | TGTGCCAGCAGCGGCCAGGGTTACGAGCAGTACTTC
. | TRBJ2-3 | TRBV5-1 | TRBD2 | CASSFGGQREIPDTQYF | TGCGCCAGCAGCTTTGGGGGCCAGCGGGAGATTCCAGATACGCAGTATTTT
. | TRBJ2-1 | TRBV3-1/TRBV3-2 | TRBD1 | CASSRTGTGSNEQFF | TGTGCCAGCAGCCGAACCGGGACAGGGAGTAATGAGCAGTTCTTC
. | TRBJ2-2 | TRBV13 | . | CASSLGLREPNTGELFF | TGTGCCAGCAGCTTAGGCCTACGGGAACCGAACACCGGGGAGCTGTTTTTT
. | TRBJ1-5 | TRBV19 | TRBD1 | CASSYLTGTGSSQPQHF | TGTGCCAGTAGTTATCTAACCGGGACAGGGAGTAGTCAGCCCCAGCATTTT
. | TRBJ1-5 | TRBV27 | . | CASSFGRAQPQHF | TGTGCCAGCAGTTTTGGGCGGGCGCAGCCCCAGCATTTT
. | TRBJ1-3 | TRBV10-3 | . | CAISLRGPGNTIYF | TGTGCCATCAGCCTCCGCGGGCCTGGAAACACCATATATTTT
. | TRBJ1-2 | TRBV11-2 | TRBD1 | CASSSYRTGELVYGYTF | TGTGCCAGCAGTTCATATCGGACAGGGGAGTTGGTCTATGGCTACACCTTC
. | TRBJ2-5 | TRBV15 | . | CATSTDRRWETQYF | TGTGCCACCAGCACCGACAGGAGATGGGAGACCCAGTACTTC
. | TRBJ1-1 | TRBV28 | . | CASRLGARDTEAFF | TGTGCCAGCAGGTTAGGGGCAAGGGACACTGAAGCTTTCTTT
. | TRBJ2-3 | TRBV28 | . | CASSQSLESTQYF | TGTGCCAGCAGCCAATCACTAGAGTCGACGCAGTATTTT
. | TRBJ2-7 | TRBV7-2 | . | CASSRRPGTLAYEQYF | TGTGCCAGCAGCCGCCGCCCCGGGACACTTGCCTACGAGCAGTACTTC
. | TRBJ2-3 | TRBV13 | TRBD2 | CASSSTSTSRYTQYF | TGTGCCAGCAGCTCAACCTCGACTAGCCGATATACGCAGTATTTT
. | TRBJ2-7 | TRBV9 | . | CASSVVPGYEQYF | TGTGCCAGCAGCGTAGTGCCAGGGTACGAGCAGTACTTC